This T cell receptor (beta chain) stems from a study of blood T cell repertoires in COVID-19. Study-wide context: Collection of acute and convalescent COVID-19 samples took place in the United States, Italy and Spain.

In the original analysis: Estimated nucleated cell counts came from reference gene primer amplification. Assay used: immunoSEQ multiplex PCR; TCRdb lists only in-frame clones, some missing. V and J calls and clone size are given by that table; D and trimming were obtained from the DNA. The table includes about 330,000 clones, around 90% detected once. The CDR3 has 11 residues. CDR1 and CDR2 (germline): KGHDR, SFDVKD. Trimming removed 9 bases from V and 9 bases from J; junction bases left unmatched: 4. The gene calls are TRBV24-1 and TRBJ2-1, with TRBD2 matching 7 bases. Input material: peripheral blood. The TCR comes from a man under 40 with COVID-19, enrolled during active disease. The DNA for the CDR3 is TGTGCCACCTCTAGCGGCCTTGAGCAGTTCTTC. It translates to CATSSGLEQFF.